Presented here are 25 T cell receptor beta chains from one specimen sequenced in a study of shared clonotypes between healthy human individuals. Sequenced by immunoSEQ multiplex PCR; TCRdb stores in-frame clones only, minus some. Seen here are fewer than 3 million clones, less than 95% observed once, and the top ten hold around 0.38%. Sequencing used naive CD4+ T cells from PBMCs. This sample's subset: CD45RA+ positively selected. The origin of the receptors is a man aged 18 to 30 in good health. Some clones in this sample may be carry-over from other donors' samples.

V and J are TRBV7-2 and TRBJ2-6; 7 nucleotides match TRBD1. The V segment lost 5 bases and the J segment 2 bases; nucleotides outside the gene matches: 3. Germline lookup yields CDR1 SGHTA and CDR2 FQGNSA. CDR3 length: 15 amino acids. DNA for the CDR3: TGTGCCAGCAGCCGACAGGGCACTGGGGCCAACGTCCTGACTTTC. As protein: CASSRQGTGANVLTF.

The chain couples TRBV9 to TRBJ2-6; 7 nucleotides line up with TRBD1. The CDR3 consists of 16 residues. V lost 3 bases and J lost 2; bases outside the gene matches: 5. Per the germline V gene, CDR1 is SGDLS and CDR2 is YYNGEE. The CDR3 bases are TGTGCCAGCAGCGCAAGGGGGCTCGCTGGGGCCAACGTCCTGACTTTC. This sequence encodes CASSARGLAGANVLTF. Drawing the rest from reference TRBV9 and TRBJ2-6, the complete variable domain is DSGVTQTPKHLITATGQRVTLRCSPRSGDLSVYWYQQSLDQGLQFLIQYYNGEERAKGNILERFSAQQFPDLHSELNLSSLELGDSALYFCASSARGLAGANVLTFGAGSRLTVL.

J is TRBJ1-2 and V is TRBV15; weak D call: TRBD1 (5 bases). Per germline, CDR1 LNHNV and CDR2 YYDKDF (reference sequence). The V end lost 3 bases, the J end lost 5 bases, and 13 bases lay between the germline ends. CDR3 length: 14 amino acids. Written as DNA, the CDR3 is TGTGCCACCAGCAGGGTACTCACAGGTTATGGCTACACCTTC. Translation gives CATSRVLTGYGYTF.

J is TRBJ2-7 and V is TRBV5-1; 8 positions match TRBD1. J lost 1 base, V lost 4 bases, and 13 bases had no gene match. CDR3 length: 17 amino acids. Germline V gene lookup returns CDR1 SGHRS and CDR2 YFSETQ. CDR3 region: CASSDLTFQGASYEQYF. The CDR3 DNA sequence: TGCGCCAGCAGCGACCTGACCTTTCAGGGGGCGTCCTACGAGCAGTACTTC.

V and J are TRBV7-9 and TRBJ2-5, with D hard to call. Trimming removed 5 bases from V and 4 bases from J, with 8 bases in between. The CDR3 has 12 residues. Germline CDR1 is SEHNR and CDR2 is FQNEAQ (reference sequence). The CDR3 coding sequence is TGTGCCAGCAGCCCCCTATCAGAGACCCAGTACTTC. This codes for CASSPLSETQYF.

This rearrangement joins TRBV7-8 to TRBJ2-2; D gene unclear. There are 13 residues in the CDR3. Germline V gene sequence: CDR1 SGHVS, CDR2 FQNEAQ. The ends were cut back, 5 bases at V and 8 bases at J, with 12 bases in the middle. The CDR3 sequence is CASSLVMGGELFF. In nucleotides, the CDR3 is TGTGCCAGCAGCCTTGTAATGGGAGGGGAGCTGTTTTTT.

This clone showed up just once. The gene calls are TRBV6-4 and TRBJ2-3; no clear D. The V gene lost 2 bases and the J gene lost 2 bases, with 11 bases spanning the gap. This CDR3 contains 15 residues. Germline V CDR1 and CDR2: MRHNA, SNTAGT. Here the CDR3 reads CASSDGPGDTDTQYF. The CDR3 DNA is TGTGCCAGCAGTGACGGGCCGGGCGACACAGATACGCAGTATTTT.

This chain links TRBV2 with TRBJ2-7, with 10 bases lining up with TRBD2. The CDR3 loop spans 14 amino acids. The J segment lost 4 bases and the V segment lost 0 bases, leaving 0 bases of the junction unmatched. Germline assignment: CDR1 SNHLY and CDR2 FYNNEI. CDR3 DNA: TGTGCCAGCAGTGAAGCTAGCGGGAGGTACGAGCAGTACTTC. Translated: CASSEASGRYEQYF.

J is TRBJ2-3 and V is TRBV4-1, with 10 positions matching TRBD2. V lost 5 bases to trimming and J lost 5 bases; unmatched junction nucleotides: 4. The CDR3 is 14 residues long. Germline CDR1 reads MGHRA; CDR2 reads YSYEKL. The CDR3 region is CASSRRLAGDTQYF. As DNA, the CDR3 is TGCGCCAGCAGCAGAAGACTAGCGGGAGATACGCAGTATTTT.

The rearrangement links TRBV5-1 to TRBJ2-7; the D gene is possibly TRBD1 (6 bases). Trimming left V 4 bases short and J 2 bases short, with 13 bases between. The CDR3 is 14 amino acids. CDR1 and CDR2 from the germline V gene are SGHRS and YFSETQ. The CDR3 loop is CASSLGTQTYEQYF. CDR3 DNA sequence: TGCGCCAGCAGCCTCGGGACACAAACCTACGAGCAGTACTTC.

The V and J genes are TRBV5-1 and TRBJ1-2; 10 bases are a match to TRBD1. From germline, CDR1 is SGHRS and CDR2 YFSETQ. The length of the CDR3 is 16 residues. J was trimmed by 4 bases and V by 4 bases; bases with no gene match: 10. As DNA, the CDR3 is TGCGCCAGCAGCCCTGGTTCGGGACAGGGGTTCTATGGCTACACCTTC. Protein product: CASSPGSGQGFYGYTF.

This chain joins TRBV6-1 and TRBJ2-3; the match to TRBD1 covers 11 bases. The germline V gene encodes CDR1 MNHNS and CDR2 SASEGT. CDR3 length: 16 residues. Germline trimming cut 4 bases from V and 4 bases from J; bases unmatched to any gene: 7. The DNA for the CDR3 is TGTGCCAGCAGTGGAAGGACAGGGGGCAAAGCAGATACGCAGTATTTT. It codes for CASSGRTGGKADTQYF.

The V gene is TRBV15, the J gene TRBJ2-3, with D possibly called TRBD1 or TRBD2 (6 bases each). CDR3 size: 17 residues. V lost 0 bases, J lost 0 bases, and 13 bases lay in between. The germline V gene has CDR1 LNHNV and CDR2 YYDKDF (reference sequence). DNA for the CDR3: TGTGCCACCAGCAGAGACCGAGGGGGGACTAGCACAGATACGCAGTATTTT. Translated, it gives CATSRDRGGTSTDTQYF.

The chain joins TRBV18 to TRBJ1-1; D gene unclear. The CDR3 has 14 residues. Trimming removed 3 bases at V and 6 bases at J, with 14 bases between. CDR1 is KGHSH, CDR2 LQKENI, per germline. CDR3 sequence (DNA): TGTGCCAGCTCACCCTCAAGTCATGATGCTGAAGCTTTCTTT. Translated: CASSPSSHDAEAFF.

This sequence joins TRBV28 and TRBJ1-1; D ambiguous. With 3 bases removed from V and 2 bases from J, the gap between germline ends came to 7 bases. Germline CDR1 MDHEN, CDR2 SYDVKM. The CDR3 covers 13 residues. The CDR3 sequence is CASSFRKNTEAFF. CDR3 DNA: TGTGCCAGCAGTTTCCGGAAAAACACTGAAGCTTTCTTT.

Here the CDR3 DNA reads TGTGCCAGCTACGGAGCTAGCACAGATACGCAGTATTTT. It specifies CASYGASTDTQYF. The chain recombines TRBV18 with TRBJ2-3; D is unresolved. The CDR3 has 13 residues. Germline V CDR1 and CDR2: KGHSH, LQKENI. V was trimmed by 7 bases and J by 0 bases, leaving 8 bases between them.

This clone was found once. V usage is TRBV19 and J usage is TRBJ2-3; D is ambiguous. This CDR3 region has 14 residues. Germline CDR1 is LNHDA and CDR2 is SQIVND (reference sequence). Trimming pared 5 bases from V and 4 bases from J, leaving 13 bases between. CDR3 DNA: TGTGCCAGTAGTGGCCGAAATAGGGCAGATACGCAGTATTTT. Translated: CASSGRNRADTQYF. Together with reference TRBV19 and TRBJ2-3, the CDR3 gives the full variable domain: DGGITQSPKYLFRKEGQNVTLSCEQNLNHDAMYWYRQDPGQGLRLIYYSQIVNDFQKGDIAEGYSVSREKKESFPLTVTSAQKNPTAFYLCASSGRNRADTQYFGPGTRLTVL.

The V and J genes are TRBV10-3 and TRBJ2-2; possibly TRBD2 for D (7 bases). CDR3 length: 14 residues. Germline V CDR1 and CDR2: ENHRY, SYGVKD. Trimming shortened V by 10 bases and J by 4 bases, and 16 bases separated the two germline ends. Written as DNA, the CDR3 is TGTGCCACCGCTGTGGGGGGGCTCACCGGGGAGCTGTTTTTT. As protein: CATAVGGLTGELFF.

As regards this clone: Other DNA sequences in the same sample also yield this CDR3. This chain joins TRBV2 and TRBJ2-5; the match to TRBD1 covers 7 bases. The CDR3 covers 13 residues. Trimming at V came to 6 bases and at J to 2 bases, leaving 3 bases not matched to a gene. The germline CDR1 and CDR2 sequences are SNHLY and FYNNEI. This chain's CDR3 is CASRYRGQETQYF. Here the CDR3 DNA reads TGTGCCAGCAGGTACAGGGGACAAGAGACCCAGTACTTC. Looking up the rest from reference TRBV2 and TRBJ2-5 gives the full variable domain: EPEVTQTPSHQVTQMGQEVILRCVPISNHLYFYWYRQILGQKVEFLVSFYNNEISEKSEIFDDQFSVERPDGSNFTLKIRSTKLEDSAMYFCASRYRGQETQYFGPGTRLLVL.

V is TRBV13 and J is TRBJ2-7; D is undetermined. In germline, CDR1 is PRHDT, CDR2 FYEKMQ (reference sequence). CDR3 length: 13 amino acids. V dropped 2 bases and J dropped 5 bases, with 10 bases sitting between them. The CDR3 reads CASSLRPLNEQYF. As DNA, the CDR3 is TGTGCCAGCAGCTTACGACCGTTAAACGAGCAGTACTTC.

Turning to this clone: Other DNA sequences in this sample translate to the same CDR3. As DNA, the CDR3 is TGTGCCAGTAGTAGCCAGTCCTACGAGCAGTACTTC. As protein: CASSSQSYEQYF. V and J are TRBV19 and TRBJ2-7; D is undetermined. Germline V gene sequence: CDR1 LNHDA, CDR2 SQIVND (reference sequence). V was clipped by 4 bases and J by 1 base, with 5 bases between them. The CDR3 totals 12 residues.

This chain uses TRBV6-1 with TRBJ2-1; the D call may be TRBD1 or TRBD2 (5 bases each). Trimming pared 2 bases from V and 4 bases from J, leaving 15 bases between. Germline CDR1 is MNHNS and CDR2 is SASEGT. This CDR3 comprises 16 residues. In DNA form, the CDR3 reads TGTGCCAGCAGTGAACCGGGACGGAACCTGTACAATGAGCAGTTCTTC. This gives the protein CASSEPGRNLYNEQFF.

CDR3 region: CASSLSLGIPRTEAFF. As DNA, the CDR3 is TGTGCCAGCAGTTTATCTTTAGGGATCCCTCGCACTGAAGCTTTCTTT. The chain combines TRBV27 with TRBJ1-1; D remains unclear. CDR3 size: 16 residues. The V and J ends lost 0 bases and 4 bases respectively, with 15 bases between them. The germline V gene encodes CDR1 MNHEY and CDR2 SMNVEV (reference sequence).

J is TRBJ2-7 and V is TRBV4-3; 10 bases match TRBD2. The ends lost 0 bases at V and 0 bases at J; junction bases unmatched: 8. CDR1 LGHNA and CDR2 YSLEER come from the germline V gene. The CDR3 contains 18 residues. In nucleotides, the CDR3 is TGCGCCAGCAGCCAAGACTTAAGGACTAGCGGCAGCTCCTACGAGCAGTACTTC. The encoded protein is CASSQDLRTSGSSYEQYF.

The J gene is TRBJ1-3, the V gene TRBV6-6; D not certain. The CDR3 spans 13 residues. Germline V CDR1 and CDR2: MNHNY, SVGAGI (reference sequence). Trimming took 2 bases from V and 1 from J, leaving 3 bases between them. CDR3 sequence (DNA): TGTGCCAGCAGTTACGTATCTGGAAACACCATATATTTT. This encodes CASSYVSGNTIYF.